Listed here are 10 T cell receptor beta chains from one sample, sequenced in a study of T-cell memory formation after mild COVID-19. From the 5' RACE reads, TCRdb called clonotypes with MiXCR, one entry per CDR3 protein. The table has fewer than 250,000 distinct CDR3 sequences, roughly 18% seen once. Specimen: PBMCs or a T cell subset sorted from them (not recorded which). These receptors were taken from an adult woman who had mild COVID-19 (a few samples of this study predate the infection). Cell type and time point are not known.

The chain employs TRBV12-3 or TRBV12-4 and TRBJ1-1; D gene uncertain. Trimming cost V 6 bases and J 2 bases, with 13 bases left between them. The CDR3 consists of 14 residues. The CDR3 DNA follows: TGTGCCAGCAGCCCCCTCATAGACAACACTGAAGCTTTCTTT. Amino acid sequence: CASSPLIDNTEAFF.

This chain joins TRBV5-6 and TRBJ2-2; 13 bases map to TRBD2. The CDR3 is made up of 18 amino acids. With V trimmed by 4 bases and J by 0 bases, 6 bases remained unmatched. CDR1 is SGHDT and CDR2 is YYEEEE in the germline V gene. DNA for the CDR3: TGTGCCAGCAGCAACGGACTAGCGGGGGTTGCGAACACCGGGGAGCTGTTTTTT. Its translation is CASSNGLAGVANTGELFF.

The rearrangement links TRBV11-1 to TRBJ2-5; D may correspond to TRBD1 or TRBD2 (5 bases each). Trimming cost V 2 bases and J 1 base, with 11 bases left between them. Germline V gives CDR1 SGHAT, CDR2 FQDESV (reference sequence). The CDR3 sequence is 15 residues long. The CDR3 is CASSLRDLSQETQYF. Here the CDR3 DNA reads TGTGCCAGCAGCTTAAGGGACCTCTCCCAAGAGACCCAGTACTTC.

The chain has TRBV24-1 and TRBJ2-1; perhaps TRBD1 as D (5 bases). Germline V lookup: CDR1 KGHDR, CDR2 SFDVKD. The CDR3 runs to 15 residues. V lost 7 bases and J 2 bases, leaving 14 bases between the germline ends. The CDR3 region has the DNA TGTGCCACCAGCCAAGGGGTAGGGACCTACAATGAGCAGTTCTTC. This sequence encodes CATSQGVGTYNEQFF.

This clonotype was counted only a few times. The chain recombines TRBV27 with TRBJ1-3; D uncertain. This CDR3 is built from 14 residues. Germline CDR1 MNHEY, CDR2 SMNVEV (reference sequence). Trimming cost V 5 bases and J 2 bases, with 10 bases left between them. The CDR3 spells CASSRRVPGNTIYF. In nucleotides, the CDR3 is TGTGCCAGCAGTAGGAGGGTTCCTGGAAACACCATATATTTT.

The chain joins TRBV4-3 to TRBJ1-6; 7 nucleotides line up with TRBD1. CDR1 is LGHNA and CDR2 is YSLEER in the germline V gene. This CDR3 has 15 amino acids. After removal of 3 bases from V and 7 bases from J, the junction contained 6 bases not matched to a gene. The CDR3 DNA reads TGCGCCAGCAGCCAGGTACAGGGGCTGAATTCACCCCTCCACTTT. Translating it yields CASSQVQGLNSPLHF.

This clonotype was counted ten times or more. The CDR3 DNA reads TGTGCCAGCAGCTTAGCAGGGATGGTGGCTGAAGCTTTCTTT. The encoded protein is CASSLAGMVAEAFF. V is TRBV7-9 and J is TRBJ1-1; no definite D call. In germline, CDR1 is SEHNR, CDR2 FQNEAQ (reference sequence). CDR3 size: 14 residues. V lost 0 bases and J lost 6, with 11 bases in between.

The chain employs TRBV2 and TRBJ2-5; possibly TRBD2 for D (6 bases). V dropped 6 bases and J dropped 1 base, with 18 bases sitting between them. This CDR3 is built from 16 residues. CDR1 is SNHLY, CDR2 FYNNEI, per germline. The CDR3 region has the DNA TGTGCCAGCAGGGGGTATTATGGAGGGGCCCAAGAGACCCAGTACTTC. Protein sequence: CASRGYYGGAQETQYF.

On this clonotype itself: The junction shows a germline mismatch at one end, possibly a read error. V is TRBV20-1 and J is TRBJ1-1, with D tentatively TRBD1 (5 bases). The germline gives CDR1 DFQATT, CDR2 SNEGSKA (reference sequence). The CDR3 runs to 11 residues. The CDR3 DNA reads TGCAGTGCTGGGGGTCCAACGCAGGGATCGTTT. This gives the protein CSAGGPTQGSF.

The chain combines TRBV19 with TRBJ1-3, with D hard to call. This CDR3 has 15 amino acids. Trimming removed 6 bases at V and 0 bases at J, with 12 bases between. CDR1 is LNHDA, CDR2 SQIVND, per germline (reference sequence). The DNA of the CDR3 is TGTGCCAGTAGGCCGACGGGCATCTCTGGAAACACCATATATTTT. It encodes CASRPTGISGNTIYF. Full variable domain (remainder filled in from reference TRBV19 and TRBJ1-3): DGGITQSPKYLFRKEGQNVTLSCEQNLNHDAMYWYRQDPGQGLRLIYYSQIVNDFQKGDIAEGYSVSREKKESFPLTVTSAQKNPTAFYLCASRPTGISGNTIYFGEGSWLTVV.